This T cell receptor (beta chain) derives from a study of CD8+ T cells in alopecia areata. Following extraction, RNA underwent reverse transcription to cDNA, which served as the sequencing template. Clones were read by immunoSEQ multiplex PCR, and TCRdb kept only the in-frame ones, dropping some. The data show fewer than 100,000 clones, roughly three fifths seen once. Study-level findings and limits: Normal scalp showed lower clonality than lesional scalp, especially alopecia totalis/universalis.

Described treatment: oral pan-JAK inhibitor, 5-10 mg twice daily. Concerning this clone itself: Its target is unknown.

The clonotype originates from a human donor with alopecia areata. The material sequenced was CD8+ T cells sorted from blood, taken at week 4, from a patient treated with tofacitinib.

The CDR3 is CASSPTEGGYTF. CDR3 DNA: TGTGCCAGCAGCCCGACAGAAGGGGGCTACACCTTC. The rearrangement uses TRBV7-6 and TRBJ1-2, with D possibly matching TRBD1 (5 bases). Trimming removed 5 bases at V and 8 bases at J, with 12 bases between. CDR3 size: 12 residues. Germline V gene lookup returns CDR1 SGHVS and CDR2 FNYEAQ.